This T cell receptor (beta chain) was observed in a study of T cell repertoires in cytomegalovirus infection. There are a few counts of this clonotype. Trimming removed 5 bases at V and 6 bases at J, with 20 bases between. The CDR3 covers 16 residues. Germline V gene data show CDR1 as LNHDA and CDR2 as SQIVND (reference sequence). TCRdb re-called the reads with MiXCR, one entry per CDR3 protein. Here the sample spans over 250,000 distinct CDR3 sequences, over 20% being singletons. Sequencing input: PBMCs. The V and J genes are TRBV19 and TRBJ2-1, with D unresolved. The receptor's source is a human donor in good health (CMV status not recorded). Some clones in this sample may be carry-over from other donors' samples. CDR3 loop: CASSPIVTVISNEQFF. The CDR3 region has the DNA TGTGCCAGTAGTCCGATTGTGACCGTTATTTCCAATGAGCAGTTCTTC. The variable domain in full, completed from reference TRBV19 and TRBJ2-1, reads DGGITQSPKYLFRKEGQNVTLSCEQNLNHDAMYWYRQDPGQGLRLIYYSQIVNDFQKGDIAEGYSVSREKKESFPLTVTSAQKNPTAFYLCASSPIVTVISNEQFFGPGTRLTVL.